This T cell receptor (beta chain) was sequenced for a study of cytomegalovirus exposure and HLA in healthy donors. Study-level results: The authors listed around 150 TCR beta chains as cytomegalovirus-associated. Sequencing depth roughly uniform across donors was assumed in presence/absence analyses.

The length of the CDR3 is 13 residues. Germline CDR1 reads LGHNA; CDR2 reads YSLEER. Trimming removed 8 bases from V and 5 bases from J, with 13 bases in between. The primer mix had 60 Vbeta and 13 Jbeta primers. The assay was immunoSEQ multiplex PCR, and TCRdb's table has in-frame clones only and misses some. The repertoire consists of some 110,000 clones, with approximately 78% occurring once and the leading ten covering 1.1%. This clone was picked up one time. The antigen remains undetermined. This chain connects TRBV4-3 to TRBJ1-5; possibly TRBD1 for D (6 bases). The sample comprised PBMCs. The receptor comes from a woman in her twenties or thirties in good health and CMV-seronegative. Here the CDR3 reads CASSTGFYQPQHF. The DNA of the CDR3 is TGCGCCAGCTCTACAGGGTTTTATCAGCCCCAGCATTTT.